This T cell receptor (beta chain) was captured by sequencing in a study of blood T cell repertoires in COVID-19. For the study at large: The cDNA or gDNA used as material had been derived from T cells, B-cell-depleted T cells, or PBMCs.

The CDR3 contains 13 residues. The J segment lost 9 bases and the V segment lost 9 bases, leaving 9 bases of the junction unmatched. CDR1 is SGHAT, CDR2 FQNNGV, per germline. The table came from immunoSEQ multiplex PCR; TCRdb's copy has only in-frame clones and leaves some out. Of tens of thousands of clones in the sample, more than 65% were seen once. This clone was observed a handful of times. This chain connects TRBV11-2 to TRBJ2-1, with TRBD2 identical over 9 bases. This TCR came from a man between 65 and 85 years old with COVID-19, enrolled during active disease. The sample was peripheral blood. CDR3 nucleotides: TGTGCCAGTACGGGCGGGAGGGCCAGTGAGCAGTTCTTC. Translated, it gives CASTGGRASEQFF.